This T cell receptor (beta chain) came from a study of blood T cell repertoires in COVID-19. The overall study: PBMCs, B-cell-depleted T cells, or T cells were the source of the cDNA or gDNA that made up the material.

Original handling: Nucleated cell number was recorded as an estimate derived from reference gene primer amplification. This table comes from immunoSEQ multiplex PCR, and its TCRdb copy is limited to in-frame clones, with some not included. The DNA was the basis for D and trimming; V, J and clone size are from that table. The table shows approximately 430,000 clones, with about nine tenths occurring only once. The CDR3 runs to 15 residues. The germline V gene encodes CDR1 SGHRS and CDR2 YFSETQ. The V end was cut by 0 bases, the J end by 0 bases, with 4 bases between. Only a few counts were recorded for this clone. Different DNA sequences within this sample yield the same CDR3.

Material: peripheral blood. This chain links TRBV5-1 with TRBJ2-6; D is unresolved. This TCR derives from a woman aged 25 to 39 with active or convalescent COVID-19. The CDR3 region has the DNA TGCGCCAGCAGCTTGGCGGGCTCTGGGGCCAACGTCCTGACTTTC. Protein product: CASSLAGSGANVLTF.